Each of the 16 T cell receptor beta chains below was sequenced from the same sample in a study of naive and memory T cell subsets listed by TCRdb under 2017. The method behind the library was UMI-ligation and nested PCR. The reads were generated on an Illumina MiSeq. The beta constant-region primer consisted of an equimolar mixture of two oligonucleotides that together covered TRBC1 and TRBC2. TCRdb itself trimmed the public reads at Q25 with fastp, ran MiXCR and retained productive beta chains. Each entry is one CDR3 protein sequence, shown with its most common DNA and genes. Here the sample has roughly 140,000 distinct CDR3 sequences; 15% to 20% occur a single time. The ten most abundant clones make up approximately 0.15% of the sample. The source material was naive CD4+ T cells from blood. The cell subset or site label on this specimen signifies: naive T cells, CD45RA high CD27+. Every receptor here comes from a human donor in good health.

V usage is TRBV5-5 and J usage is TRBJ2-3; D uncertain. The CDR3 sequence is 15 residues long. Between the trimmed V and J ends, which lost 4 bases and 1 base, there was a span of 13 bases. CDR1 is SGHKS, CDR2 YYEKEE, per germline (reference sequence). The CDR3 here is CASSPTGSRTDTQYF. The CDR3 DNA is TGTGCCAGCAGCCCGACGGGTAGCCGCACAGATACGCAGTATTTT.

V usage is TRBV7-6 and J usage is TRBJ2-3; D unclear. This CDR3 is 17 amino acids long. The germline V gene encodes CDR1 SGHVS and CDR2 FNYEAQ. Trimming left V 2 bases short and J 2 bases short, with 17 bases between. The CDR3 nucleotides read TGTGCCAGCAGCTTATTGGTAACCGGGCGGAACACAGATACGCAGTATTTT. Its protein is CASSLLVTGRNTDTQYF.

The chain is built from TRBV20-1 and TRBJ2-2, with a weak D call TRBD1 (6 bases). V dropped 6 bases and J dropped 2 bases, with 16 bases sitting between them. Germline loops: CDR1 DFQATT, CDR2 SNEGSKA (reference sequence). CDR3 length: 15 residues. DNA of the CDR3: TGCAGTGCCAGCCCCGGGACAAAAAACACCGGGGAGCTGTTTTTT. Encoded protein: CSASPGTKNTGELFF.

This chain uses TRBV7-9 with TRBJ1-1; perhaps TRBD1 as D (6 bases). The CDR3 extends over 16 amino acids. Germline V lookup: CDR1 SEHNR, CDR2 FQNEAQ (reference sequence). V was shortened by 4 bases and J by 6 bases, with 21 bases between the two germline ends. In DNA, the CDR3 is TGTGCCAGCAGCTCCAGATCGCCCGGGGGCGTCGCTGAAGCTTTCTTT. Its translation is CASSSRSPGGVAEAFF.

The chain uses TRBV6-2 or TRBV6-3 and TRBJ2-1; D possibly corresponds to TRBD2 (6 bases). Trimming removed 5 bases from V and 5 bases from J, with 16 bases in between. Germline-derived CDR1 and CDR2 are MNHEY and SVGEGT. The CDR3 has 15 residues. The CDR3 loop is CASSAIGGGDNEQFF. CDR3 DNA: TGTGCCAGCAGTGCCATAGGAGGCGGGGACAATGAGCAGTTCTTC.

This sequence joins TRBV30 and TRBJ2-1; TRBD2 matches at 13 bases. Losses at the gene ends were 3 bases for V and 9 bases for J; bases not matched to a gene: 8. Germline lookup yields CDR1 GTSNPN and CDR2 SVGIG (reference sequence). The CDR3 loop spans 15 amino acids. CDR3 sequence (DNA): TGTGCCTGGAGCAGCACTAGCGGGAGGGCCAGTGAGCAGTTCTTC. It encodes CAWSSTSGRASEQFF.

This sequence joins TRBV14 and TRBJ1-5, with D unresolved. Germline values: CDR1 SGHDN, CDR2 FVKESK. The CDR3 has 20 residues. V lost 1 base and J lost 2, with 24 bases in between. CDR3 sequence: CASSQVQRSKWLSGNQPQHF. CDR3 in DNA: TGTGCCAGCAGCCAAGTACAAAGGTCTAAGTGGCTGAGTGGCAATCAGCCCCAGCATTTT.

J is TRBJ2-5 and V is TRBV5-4; 10 nucleotides align to TRBD1. With 4 bases clipped from V and 4 bases from J, the junction kept 10 bases outside the gene matches. This CDR3 has 16 amino acids. The germline V gene has CDR1 SGHNT and CDR2 YYREEE (reference sequence). This CDR3 reads CASSLTDRGLRETQYF. The CDR3 DNA reads as TGTGCCAGCAGCCTTACTGACAGGGGGCTCAGAGAGACCCAGTACTTC.

This clonotype has more than one count but fewer than ten. The V call is TRBV7-2, the J call TRBJ2-7, with D tentatively TRBD1 (6 bases). CDR1 and CDR2 (germline): SGHTA, FQGNSA. Trimming took 0 bases from V and 1 from J, leaving 10 bases between them. This CDR3 has 15 residues. The CDR3 is CASSLAPGQSYEQYF. The CDR3, as DNA: TGTGCCAGCAGCTTAGCTCCGGGACAATCCTACGAGCAGTACTTC.

In its sample, this clonotype was seen a few times. The chain has TRBV29-1 and TRBJ1-2, with no clear D. This CDR3 region has 13 residues. Germline loops: CDR1 SQVTM, CDR2 ANQGSEA. V lost 2 bases to trimming and J lost 2 bases, with 9 bases between them. The CDR3 nucleotides read TGCAGCGTTGAATTGTCCAGCAACTATGGCTACACCTTC. Its translation is CSVELSSNYGYTF.

This clonotype has just a few counts. The V and J genes are TRBV5-1 and TRBJ2-5; TRBD2 aligns across 13 bases. With V trimmed by 3 bases and J by 4 bases, 3 bases remained unmatched. The germline V gene has CDR1 SGHRS and CDR2 YFSETQ. This CDR3 is 15 amino acids long. In DNA, the CDR3 is TGCGCCAGCAGCTCGGGACTAGCGGGGACAGAGACCCAGTACTTC. Translation gives CASSSGLAGTETQYF.

The rearrangement links TRBV5-1 to TRBJ2-3; the D gene could be TRBD1 or TRBD2 (5 bases each). From germline, CDR1 is SGHRS and CDR2 YFSETQ. This CDR3 is built from 16 residues. Trimming removed 0 bases at V and 3 bases at J, with 14 bases between. The CDR3 loop reads CASSLEYGGSTDTQYF. CDR3 bases: TGCGCCAGCAGCTTGGAGTATGGGGGATCAACAGATACGCAGTATTTT.

The J gene is TRBJ2-3, the V gene TRBV20-1; D unclear. Germline V gene data show CDR1 as DFQATT and CDR2 as SNEGSKA (reference sequence). The CDR3 extends over 12 amino acids. The V gene lost 3 bases and the J gene lost 3 bases, with 7 bases spanning the gap. Here the CDR3 reads CSASFGTDTQYF. CDR3 nucleotides: TGCAGTGCTAGCTTTGGAACAGATACGCAGTATTTT.

The chain carries TRBV19 and TRBJ2-7; 7 bases fit TRBD2. The CDR3 consists of 15 residues. V gave up 5 bases and J gave up 4 bases; unmatched junction bases: 11. Per germline, CDR1 LNHDA and CDR2 SQIVND (reference sequence). In nucleotides, the CDR3 is TGTGCCAGTAGTGCTAGCGGAGCTGTACATTACGAGCAGTACTTC. Translated: CASSASGAVHYEQYF.

This clonotype was observed a few times. The gene calls are TRBV6-5 and TRBJ2-5; D not certain. V was pared by 1 base and J by 3 bases, with 9 bases between. Germline V lookup: CDR1 MNHEY, CDR2 SVGAGI. The CDR3 runs to 14 residues. CDR3 residues: CASSYWGTEETQYF. The CDR3 bases are TGTGCCAGCAGTTACTGGGGTACAGAAGAGACCCAGTACTTC.

This clonotype was counted at least ten times. This chain connects TRBV5-1 to TRBJ2-3; no definite D call. CDR3 size: 14 residues. Germline lookup yields CDR1 SGHRS and CDR2 YFSETQ. V was shortened by 1 base and J by 3 bases, with 9 bases between the two germline ends. The CDR3 nucleotides read TGCGCCAGCAGCTTGCTTAAGAGGACAGATACGCAGTATTTT. Translated, it gives CASSLLKRTDTQYF.